Listed below are T cell receptor beta chains from one sample, sequenced in a study of T cells after yellow fever vaccination. MiXCR, run by TCRdb on the 5' RACE reads, gives a single entry per CDR3 protein. The sample has roughly 520,000 distinct CDR3 sequences, 21% seen once. The specimen was PBMCs, collected approximately 20 days after the first yellow fever vaccination. The source is a man between 18 and 35 years old who received the YFV17D yellow fever vaccine. Each CDR3 is given without its conserved first and last residue.

v_call cdr3_length cdr3_aa
TRBV7-2 13 ASSRSASGDPEQF
TRBV9 12 ASSGQGRGNTIY
TRBV20-1 9 SADWLNIQY
TRBV3-1 13 ASSQSSRQSAEAF
TRBV15 13 ATSRDGTFNEKLF
TRBV29-1 12 SVEGGAGQETQY
TRBV10-3 13 AISEINRAPGELF
TRBV4-1 13 ASRQGQSTNEKLF
TRBV20-1 13 SAPTPSGSTDTQY
TRBV3-1 14 ASSQGGAGKYNEQF
TRBV24-1 14 ATSAPGTGGIYEQY
TRBV7-9 10 ASSSSRQPQH
TRBV5-1 12 ASSLEVGADTQY
TRBV20-1 13 SASGTSGSSYEQY
TRBV27 10 ASSSRWNTQY
TRBV14 13 ASSPISGGALEQY
TRBV3-1 13 ASSLDVGAGNTIY
TRBV20-1 13 SAGGAGGTHNEQF
TRBV6-5 13 ASSSRTGVRAEAF
TRBV12-3/TRBV12-4 13 ASSLAGARGYGYT
TRBV12-3/TRBV12-4 11 ASTTSGVYEQF
TRBV7-3 14 ASSYRPTGGTDTQY
TRBV13 10 ASSFAGDGYT
TRBV6-1 11 ASSGTVPYEQY
TRBV7-2 13 ASCPVGGGTGELF
TRBV9 11 ASSPDGLYGYT
TRBV20-1 11 SVSKGMGETQY
TRBV12-3/TRBV12-4 11 ASSLLGVNEQF
TRBV7-2 12 ASRAGVVAGELF
TRBV7-3 15 ASSSSLGGQGADTQY
TRBV20-1 12 SARDWRDQETQY
TRBV11-2 12 ASSPGQSRDTQY
TRBV7-3 14 ASSLRYSPRNTEAF
TRBV29-1 15 SAAVTRDGAMNTEAF
TRBV5-1 15 ASSLTKTGAMNTEAF
TRBV4-1 15 ASSRDQAGGLNTEAF
TRBV5-1 15 ASSLGGQGVGDYGYT
TRBV6-1 12 ASSQGAEGNTIY
TRBV6-5 11 ASSSTRPGELF
TRBV2 12 ASRDRGTNEKLF
TRBV7-3 12 ASSLQGVPGELF
TRBV6-1 13 ASSEWVGEDGEQF
TRBV25-1 12 ASSGDWNTGELF
TRBV9 13 ASSVAVTGYYEQY
TRBV4-2 15 ASSQDQQGIRNQPQH
TRBV20-1 13 SARASANPRGEQF
TRBV4-1 10 ASSQTAGELF
TRBV6-2/TRBV6-3 12 ASSPHGNTGELF
TRBV4-3 16 ASSLLGVGGGAKNEQF
TRBV7-2 11 ASSLRHQETQY
TRBV5-1 12 ASSLANRARGYT
TRBV30 11 AWSYAENTEAF
TRBV7-2 11 ASSPGYSETQY
TRBV5-1 11 ASRGLGYNEQF
TRBV7-9 13 ASNEGGSHTWGYT
TRBV5-1 13 ASTRTSGPFGTQY
TRBV12-3/TRBV12-4 10 ASTSLGRKAF